The rows below give T cell receptor beta chains drawn from one sample of a study of T cell responses to AZD1222 COVID-19 vaccine. Assay used: immunoSEQ multiplex PCR; TCRdb lists only in-frame clones, some missing. Among 150,000 or so clones listed, about 87% were seen once. This sample comprised peripheral blood, obtained on day 0 of MenACWY control vaccination. These receptors all come from an adult in good health. CDR3s include the opening cysteine and the closing phenylalanine or tryptophan. Clone size is stated in some rows and not others, as once, few, many or a class when expanded.

J gene,V gene,clone size,CDR3 protein
TRBJ2-7,TRBV6-1,.,CASSDRVDYEQYF
TRBJ2-1,TRBV6-2/TRBV6-3,.,CASSYQGRPSGVHEQFF
TRBJ1-2,TRBV3-1/TRBV3-2,.,CASSLGQGVGYTF
TRBJ2-2,TRBV7-3,.,CASSLSGVSNTGELFF
TRBJ2-7,TRBV10-3,.,CAISGTGGKYF
TRBJ2-2,TRBV5-1,.,CASSLTGGETGELFF
TRBJ1-4,TRBV5-1,.,CASSSGTGNVGHEKLFF
TRBJ2-3,TRBV12-3/TRBV12-4,.,CASSRLGQSTQYF
TRBJ1-2,TRBV7-6,.,CASSLAGGYGYTF
TRBJ2-7,TRBV2,.,CASKETGVYEQYF
TRBJ2-3,TRBV11-3,.,CASSLVQLRTDTQYF
TRBJ2-1,TRBV24-1,few,CATGEGLGLEQFF
TRBJ2-5,TRBV27,.,CASSLSTMGETQYF
TRBJ1-3,TRBV4-2,.,CASSHGTGNTIYF
TRBJ1-5,TRBV4-3,.,CASSELGGGQPQHF
TRBJ2-7,TRBV28,.,CASSRETGASYEQYF
TRBJ2-7,TRBV12-5,.,CASGLTAGVSYGQYF
TRBJ2-7,TRBV19,.,CASSIKGTEQYF
TRBJ1-1,TRBV30,few,CAWGRADTEAFF
TRBJ2-7,TRBV2,.,CASGTFYEQYF
TRBJ1-1,TRBV2,.,CASSEGPTLLGAFF
TRBJ1-5,TRBV5-1,.,CASSLGEGGVDQPQHF
TRBJ2-3,TRBV9,.,CASSSIRTDTQYF
TRBJ2-1,TRBV5-1,.,CASRQTSGSSNEQFF
TRBJ2-2,TRBV4-1,.,CASSQEGRKGGELFF
TRBJ1-2,TRBV2,.,CASSEGENRDYGYTF
TRBJ2-2,TRBV5-6,.,CASSPGTGIPGELFF
TRBJ1-2,TRBV3-1/TRBV3-2,.,CASSLLTTGTNYGYTF
TRBJ1-1,TRBV6-4,.,CASSEGVGTEAFF
TRBJ2-7,TRBV5-1,.,CASSLAGLAGASEQYF
TRBJ2-2,TRBV6-5,.,CASSYGRSNTGELFF
TRBJ2-7,TRBV5-1,.,CASSLDGLPYEQYF
TRBJ2-7,TRBV5-4,.,CASSLDRAEQYF
TRBJ1-1,TRBV11-2,.,CASSRGQVNTEAFF
TRBJ1-1,TRBV7-3,.,CASSLREGGTAFF
TRBJ2-3,TRBV2,.,CASSDDRGIDTQYF
TRBJ2-2,TRBV29-1,.,CSVEEGASGELFF
TRBJ2-3,TRBV11-3,.,CASSLDLRSGGTDTQYF
TRBJ1-1,TRBV7-2,.,CASSFGHGTEAFF
TRBJ2-1,TRBV25-1,.,CASSRDLYYNEQFF
TRBJ1-1,TRBV27,few,CASSLGRQGTEAFF
TRBJ1-2,TRBV11-1,few,CASSPGQRYGYTF
TRBJ1-2,TRBV5-8,.,CASSPPTGFGYGYTF
TRBJ2-7,TRBV27,few,CASSFEGPSSYEQYF
TRBJ2-3,TRBV5-8,.,CASSGGTDSTDTQYF
TRBJ2-1,TRBV7-2,.,CASSAGRLGTEQFF
TRBJ1-2,TRBV7-9,.,CASEPGQGHYGYTF